This T cell receptor (beta chain) was found in a study of T cells after yellow fever vaccination. Study observations and caveats: Weaker, the secondary response peaked sooner, at day 5 versus 15.

TCRdb reprocessed the 5' RACE reads with MiXCR, giving one entry per CDR3 protein. Seen here are around 500,000 distinct CDR3 sequences, 21% observed once, and the top ten hold roughly 16%. This clonotype was detected a few times. Its antigen is currently unknown. The CDR3 spans 13 residues. The V end lost 6 bases, the J end lost 8 bases, and 14 bases lay between the germline ends. Sequenced material: PBMCs, taken roughly 20 days after the first yellow fever vaccination. The V and J genes are TRBV12-3 or TRBV12-4 and TRBJ1-3; D possibly corresponds to TRBD1 (6 bases). This clonotype was sampled from a man between 18 and 29 years old who received the YFV17D yellow fever vaccine. In nucleotides, the CDR3 is TGTGCCAGCAGCCGACGGGGGGCGGACACCATATATTTT. It encodes CASSRRGADTIYF.